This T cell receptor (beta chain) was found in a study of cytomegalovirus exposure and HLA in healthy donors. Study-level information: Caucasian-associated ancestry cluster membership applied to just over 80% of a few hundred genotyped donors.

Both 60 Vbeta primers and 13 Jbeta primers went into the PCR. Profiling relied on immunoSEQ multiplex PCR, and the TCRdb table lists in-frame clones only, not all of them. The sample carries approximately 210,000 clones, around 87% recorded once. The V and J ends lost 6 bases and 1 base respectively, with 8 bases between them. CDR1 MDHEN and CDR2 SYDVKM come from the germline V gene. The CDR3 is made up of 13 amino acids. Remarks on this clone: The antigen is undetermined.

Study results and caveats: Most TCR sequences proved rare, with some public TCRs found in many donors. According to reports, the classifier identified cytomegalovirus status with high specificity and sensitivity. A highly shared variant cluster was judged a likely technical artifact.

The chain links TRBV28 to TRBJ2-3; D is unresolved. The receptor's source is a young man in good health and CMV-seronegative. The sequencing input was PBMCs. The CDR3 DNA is TGTGCCAGCAGGCCAGAAGGCACAGATACGCAGTATTTT. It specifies CASRPEGTDTQYF.